The sample holds one count of the clone carrying this T cell receptor beta chain. Its target is not known. The data were taken from a study of early stage breast cancer tumors. Broader study findings: In 14 of 16 patients, blood comparison separated tumor from normal breast.

Sequencing used immunoSEQ multiplex PCR; TCRdb keeps in-frame clones, though not all of them. The sample has 1,600 or so clones, roughly 77% seen once. The source is a person aged 65 to 85 with breast cancer. The material sequenced was normal breast tissue next to the tumor.

CDR3 sequence: CASSEVDRGQETQYF. CDR3 coding DNA: TGTGCCAGCAGTGAAGTCGACAGGGGACAAGAGACCCAGTACTTC. The V call is TRBV6-1, the J call TRBJ2-5, with 8 bases that match TRBD1. V shed 1 base, J shed 2 bases, and the junction held 3 bases outside the gene matches. Germline CDR1 MNHNS, CDR2 SASEGT. The CDR3 is made up of 15 amino acids.